The present T cell receptor beta chain was sequenced within a study of PD-L1 blockade in urothelial cancer. Overall study context: Men with urothelial cancer arising in the bladder made up about 90% of the roughly 29 patients. Timepoints chosen for blood analysis were 3 weeks (second dose) and 6 weeks after treatment start. Blood samples had a median of approximately 150,000 T cells, just under 85,000 unique TCRs, and clonality approximately 0.08.

The time point was: peripheral blood 6 weeks after treatment start. Germline V CDR1 and CDR2: KGHSH, LQKENI. The CDR3 length is 15 residues. V shed 3 bases and J shed 4 bases, with 15 bases lying between them. Repertoires were generated with immunoSEQ multiplex PCR, while TCRdb's copy carries only in-frame clones and drops some. The sample records more than 95,000 clones, 86% being singletons. This chain connects TRBV18 to TRBJ1-1; D perhaps matches TRBD1 (6 bases). Sequenced material: PBMCs, taken around atezolizumab (anti-PD-L1) treatment. The sequence came from a man in his forties or fifties with urothelial cancer. As DNA, the CDR3 is TGTGCCAGCTCACCTTCCCAGGGGTCGGGCACTGAAGCTTTCTTT. Protein: CASSPSQGSGTEAFF.